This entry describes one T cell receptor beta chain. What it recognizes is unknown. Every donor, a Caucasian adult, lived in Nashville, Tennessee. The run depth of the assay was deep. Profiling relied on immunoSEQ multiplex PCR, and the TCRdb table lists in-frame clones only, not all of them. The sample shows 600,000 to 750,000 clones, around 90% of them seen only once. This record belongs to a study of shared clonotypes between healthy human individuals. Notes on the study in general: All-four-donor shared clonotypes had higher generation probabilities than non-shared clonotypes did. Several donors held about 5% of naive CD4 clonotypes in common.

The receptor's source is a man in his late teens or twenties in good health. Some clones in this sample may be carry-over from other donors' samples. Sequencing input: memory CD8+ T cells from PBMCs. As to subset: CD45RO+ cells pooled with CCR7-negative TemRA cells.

This CDR3 is CASSSTTGGSYEQYF. The CDR3 region has the DNA TGTGCCAGTAGTTCGACGACAGGGGGGTCCTACGAGCAGTACTTC. The gene calls are TRBV19 and TRBJ2-7; 9 positions match TRBD1. The V segment lost 5 bases and the J segment 1 base; nucleotides outside the gene matches: 6. Germline V CDR1 and CDR2: LNHDA, SQIVND (reference sequence). This CDR3 is built from 15 residues.